The source of this T cell receptor (beta chain) is a study of breast tumors, draining lymph nodes, adjacent tissues. Whole-study results and caveats: Luminal-like breast cancer showed significantly greater tumor-nontumor repertoire similarity than basal-like breast cancer did. Tumor repertoires ranked between lymph nodes and nontumor tissue in diversity, with V and J gene preferences. The lymph node origin of tumor T cells was framed as consistent with a hypothesis, not demonstrated. Data fit most tumor T cells coming from lymph node, expanding in tumor.

Each CDR3 protein is one row after TCRdb ran MiXCR on the multiplex PCR reads. The sample lists 100,000 to 150,000 distinct CDR3 sequences, 20% to 25% occurring once. Breast cancer patients provided tissue from their axillary draining lymph nodes. This CDR3 is built from 15 residues. The germline V gene encodes CDR1 DFQATT and CDR2 SNEGSKA (reference sequence). Trimming stripped 2 bases from V and 1 base from J, with 11 bases between. This clonotype has ten or more counts. Its antigen is still unknown. Sequencing was carried out using axillary lymph node tissue. V gene TRBV20-1 combines with J gene TRBJ2-2; D is unclear. The TCR was taken from a female donor with breast cancer. Some clones in this sample may be carry-over from other donors' samples. CDR3 DNA: TGCAGTGCTAGATCGGGCGGCTGGAACACCGGGGAGCTGTTTTTT. Translated: CSARSGGWNTGELFF.